This entry lists 17 T cell receptor beta chains sequenced from one sample in a study of blood T cells in healthy people across ages. Then a second PCR, running about 6 to 12 cycles, was carried out with a sample-barcoded 5' primer and a J-beta primer mix. One entry per CDR3 protein, called by TCRdb with MiXCR from the 5' RACE reads. The data show about 800,000 distinct CDR3 sequences, around 25% seen once. These data also featured in a second study, about T cells of mothers and their children.

The sample taken for sequencing was blood. These receptors were collected from a boy under 18 in good health.

V is TRBV7-8 and J is TRBJ1-2; 7 nucleotides line up with TRBD1. With 5 bases clipped from V and 4 bases from J, the junction kept 10 bases outside the gene matches. Germline V gene lookup returns CDR1 SGHVS and CDR2 FQNEAQ. The CDR3 consists of 15 residues. The CDR3 spells CASSPETTGSYGYTF. For the CDR3, the DNA is TGTGCCAGCAGCCCGGAGACGACAGGGAGCTATGGCTACACCTTC.

The chain joins TRBV7-2 to TRBJ2-1, with D perhaps given as TRBD1 or TRBD2 (5 bases each). The CDR3 is 16 amino acids. CDR1 is SGHTA, CDR2 FQGNSA, per germline. V shed 1 base and J shed 5 bases, with 15 bases lying between them. The CDR3 sequence: CASSLGLSRGHNEQFF. CDR3 in DNA: TGTGCCAGCAGCTTAGGACTTAGTCGGGGACACAATGAGCAGTTCTTC. Full variable domain (outside the CDR3, taken from reference TRBV7-2 and TRBJ2-1): GAGVSQSPSNKVTEKGKDVELRCDPISGHTALYWYRQSLGQGLEFLIYFQGNSAPDKSGLPSDRFSAERTGGSVSTLTIQRTQQEDSAVYLCASSLGLSRGHNEQFFGPGTRLTVL.

This chain links TRBV3-1 with TRBJ2-4; possibly TRBD2 for D (6 bases). V dropped 4 bases and J dropped 3 bases, with 16 bases sitting between them. Germline V gene lookup returns CDR1 LGHDT and CDR2 YNNKEL (reference sequence). The CDR3 has 16 amino acids. The CDR3 DNA is TGTGCCAGCAGCCGCACCACCGGGGGAGGCAAAAACATTCAGTACTTC. This translates into CASSRTTGGGKNIQYF. Supplemented by reference TRBV3-1 and TRBJ2-4, the full variable domain reads DTAVSQTPKYLVTQMGNDKSIKCEQNLGHDTMYWYKQDSKKFLKIMFSYNNKELIINETVPNRFSPKSPDKAHLNLHINSLELGDSAVYFCASSRTTGGGKNIQYFGAGTRLSVL.

This clonotype was observed a handful of times. The chain is built from TRBV2 and TRBJ2-7; D possibly uses TRBD1 or TRBD2 (6 bases each). Germline V gene sequence: CDR1 SNHLY, CDR2 FYNNEI. The CDR3 extends over 15 amino acids. V was clipped by 1 base and J by 2 bases, with 12 bases between them. The CDR3 sequence is CASSEEGGLAYEQYF. The DNA of the CDR3 is TGTGCCAGCAGTGAAGAAGGGGGGCTCGCCTACGAGCAGTACTTC.

This clonotype has just a few counts. V is TRBV7-3 and J is TRBJ2-5; D gene ambiguous. TRBJ2-7 explains the end of the DNA better; the J call may be wrong. The CDR3 runs 13 residues. CDR1 SGHTA and CDR2 FQGTGA come from the germline V gene. CDR3: CASSLTWGGEQYF. In DNA form, the CDR3 reads TGTGCCAGCAGCTTAACTTGGGGTGGCGAGCAGTACTTC.

The V call is TRBV27, the J call TRBJ2-7; 7 nucleotides align to TRBD1. J was trimmed by 5 bases and V by 0 bases; bases with no gene match: 4. Looked up from germline, CDR1 is MNHEY and CDR2 is SMNVEV (reference sequence). The CDR3 length is 14 residues. The CDR3 coding sequence is TGTGCCAGCAGTTTATCGGGGACAGTACACGAGCAGTACTTC. Translated, it gives CASSLSGTVHEQYF.

The chain recombines TRBV27 with TRBJ2-4; 7 positions agree with TRBD2. Looked up from germline, CDR1 is MNHEY and CDR2 is SMNVEV (reference sequence). V shed 0 bases and J 9 bases; nucleotides not matched to a gene: 14. The CDR3 consists of 17 residues. The CDR3 DNA is TGTGCCAGCAGTTTATCGTGGGGAGCGGGATCCATGAGCATTCAGTACTTC. Amino acids: CASSLSWGAGSMSIQYF.

This rearrangement joins TRBV20-1 to TRBJ2-7, with D possibly TRBD2 on 5 matching bases. Trimming shortened V by 5 bases and J by 2 bases, and 16 bases separated the two germline ends. Germline CDR1 is DFQATT and CDR2 is SNEGSKA (reference sequence). This CDR3 is built from 14 residues. CDR3 region: CSASSDWSTYEQYF. CDR3 bases: TGCAGTGCTTCCTCGGACTGGAGTACCTACGAGCAGTACTTC.

This clonotype came up a few times. The genes are TRBV6-5 and TRBJ2-1; D gene uncertain. The CDR3 is made up of 11 amino acids. V lost 5 bases, J lost 7 bases, and 6 bases lay in between. Germline CDR1 and CDR2: MNHEY and SVGAGI. CDR3 nucleotide sequence: TGTGCCAGCAGTCACGATAATGAGCAGTTCTTC. Encoded protein: CASSHDNEQFF.

V gene TRBV6-6 combines with J gene TRBJ2-7; tentatively, D is TRBD1 (6 bases). CDR3 length equals 15 residues. V was clipped by 6 bases and J by 2 bases, with 17 bases between them. The germline V gene encodes CDR1 MNHNY and CDR2 SVGAGI (reference sequence). The chain's CDR3 is CASRTELDRPYEQYF. The CDR3 region has the DNA TGTGCCAGCAGAACCGAATTGGACAGACCCTACGAGCAGTACTTC.

The chain recombines TRBV28 with TRBJ2-1; tentatively, D is TRBD1 or TRBD2 (5 bases each). The closer fit of TRBJ2-7 to the DNA end suggests the J call may be wrong. Germline CDR1 and CDR2: MDHEN and SYDVKM. CDR3 length equals 12 residues. CDR3 sequence reads: CASSLNGAKQYF. CDR3 in DNA: TGTGCCAGCAGTTTAAACGGGGCCAAGCAGTACTTC.

This clonotype has a handful of counts. The chain employs TRBV6-1 and TRBJ2-1; TRBD1 aligns across 9 bases. Per germline, CDR1 MNHNS and CDR2 SASEGT. Trimming cost V 3 bases and J 3 bases; bases outside gene matches: 3. The CDR3 has 15 residues. CDR3 sequence: CASSEDRGGYNEQFF. CDR3 nucleotide sequence: TGTGCCAGCAGTGAGGACAGGGGAGGCTACAATGAGCAGTTCTTC.

The chain is built from TRBV5-6 and TRBJ1-2; 11 nucleotides agree with TRBD1. The CDR3 runs 16 residues. Germline V gene lookup returns CDR1 SGHDT and CDR2 YYEEEE. Germline trimming cut 3 bases from V and 7 bases from J; bases unmatched to any gene: 11. Here the CDR3 reads CASSYRTGGEYGGYTF. For the CDR3, the DNA is TGTGCCAGCAGCTACCGGACAGGGGGCGAGTATGGTGGCTACACCTTC. The entire variable domain, with the rest obtained from reference TRBV5-6 and TRBJ1-2, is as follows: DAGVTQSPTHLIKTRGQQVTLRCSPKSGHDTVSWYQQALGQGPQFIFQYYEEEERQRGNFPDRFSGHQFPNYSSELNVNALLLGDSALYLCASSYRTGGEYGGYTFGSGTRLTVV.

This chain links TRBV6-5 with TRBJ2-5; D ambiguous. This CDR3 has 13 residues. Germline CDR1 reads MNHEY; CDR2 reads SVGAGI. The V and J ends lost 2 bases and 2 bases respectively, with 6 bases between them. CDR3 protein: CASSYGIQETQYF. The CDR3 bases are TGTGCCAGCAGTTACGGGATTCAAGAGACCCAGTACTTC.

The table lists this clonotype with a few counts. Compared with germline, one end of the junction differs, possibly owing to a read error. The chain links TRBV6-1 to TRBJ2-1, with D unclear. The J call may be wrong; the DNA end is better matched by TRBJ2-7. Germline V gene sequence: CDR1 MNHNS, CDR2 SASEGT. This CDR3 has 13 residues. The CDR3 region is CASCPLDSYEQYF. The CDR3 bases are TGTGCCAGCTGCCCCCTGGATTCCTATGAGCAGTACTTC.

CDR3 in amino acids: CASSRDINYEQYF. CDR3 sequence (DNA): TGTGCCAGCAGCCGGGACATTAACTACGAGCAGTACTTC. V usage is TRBV14 and J usage is TRBJ2-5; the D gene is possibly TRBD1 (6 bases). The J call may be in error: the DNA end matches TRBJ2-7 better. Germline loops: CDR1 SGHDN, CDR2 FVKESK. This CDR3 comprises 13 residues.

This clonotype was counted a few times. Its ends do not fully match the called genes, so a read error is possible. The rearrangement joins TRBV29-1 to TRBJ2-4, with a weak D call TRBD1 (6 bases). The CDR3 totals 13 residues. Looked up from germline, CDR1 is SQVTM and CDR2 is ANQGSEA. The chain's CDR3 is CSVRQGTKNIQYF. CDR3 nucleotide sequence: TGCAGCGTTCGTCAGGGGACCAAGAACATTCAGTACTTC.